Following are 20 T cell receptor beta chains from one sample sequenced in a study of shared clonotypes between healthy human individuals. Some clones are missing from TCRdb's copy, which holds only in-frame ones; the method was immunoSEQ multiplex PCR. The sample shows some 2.1 million clones, around 95% of them seen only once. The sample taken for sequencing was naive CD4+ T cells sorted from blood. Specified subset: CD45RA+ positively selected. The receptors derive from a man aged 18 to 35 in good health.

This chain connects TRBV5-4 to TRBJ2-1; 10 nucleotides agree with TRBD1. V was clipped by 3 bases and J by 6 bases; unmatched bases: 6. The length of the CDR3 is 15 residues. CDR1 and CDR2 from the germline V gene are SGHNT and YYREEE (reference sequence). DNA for the CDR3: TGTGCCAGCAGCTCCCCGACAGGGGGCCTCAATGAGCAGTTCTTC. Its protein product is CASSSPTGGLNEQFF.

Concerning this clone itself: The junction departs from germline at one end; a sequencing error may be responsible. The chain recombines TRBV28 with TRBJ1-5; no clear D. The germline V gene encodes CDR1 MDHEN and CDR2 SYDVKM. This CDR3 is 11 amino acids long. CDR3: CATSLNQPQHF. The CDR3 DNA follows: TGTGCCACCAGTCTGAATCAGCCCCAGCATTTT.

V usage is TRBV5-1 and J usage is TRBJ1-4; 9 bases line up with TRBD1. Germline loops: CDR1 SGHRS, CDR2 YFSETQ. The J segment lost 8 bases and the V segment lost 0 bases, leaving 5 bases of the junction unmatched. The CDR3 totals 15 residues. The CDR3 DNA follows: TGCGCCAGCAGCTTGGCAGGGACAGGGCGCGAAAAACTGTTTTTT. Translated: CASSLAGTGREKLFF.

This chain connects TRBV6-6 to TRBJ1-6; D call uncertain. Trimming shortened V by 3 bases and J by 5 bases, and 14 bases separated the two germline ends. CDR1 MNHNY and CDR2 SVGAGI come from the germline V gene (reference sequence). The CDR3 has 16 amino acids. CDR3 protein: CASSYSPRQNNSPLHF. Written as DNA, the CDR3 is TGTGCCAGCAGTTATAGTCCGAGGCAGAATAATTCACCCCTCCACTTT.

The J gene is TRBJ2-3, the V gene TRBV5-1; D remains unclear. V was shortened by 2 bases and J by 4 bases, with 11 bases between the two germline ends. The CDR3 covers 14 residues. Per germline, CDR1 SGHRS and CDR2 YFSETQ. CDR3 sequence reads: CASSFLDFPDTQYF. The CDR3, as DNA: TGCGCCAGCAGCTTTCTAGATTTCCCAGATACGCAGTATTTT. Using reference TRBV5-1 and TRBJ2-3 for the parts outside the CDR3, the full variable domain is KAGVTQTPRYLIKTRGQQVTLSCSPISGHRSVSWYQQTPGQGLQFLFEYFSETQRNKGNFPGRFSGRQFSNSRSEMNVSTLELGDSALYLCASSFLDFPDTQYFGPGTRLTVL.

CDR3 in amino acids: CASTRDGEKLFF. CDR3 nucleotides: TGCGCCAGCACAAGGGACGGTGAAAAACTGTTTTTT. This chain links TRBV5-1 with TRBJ1-4; tentative D call: TRBD1 (5 bases). Germline-derived CDR1 and CDR2 are SGHRS and YFSETQ. V was shortened by 6 bases and J by 7 bases, with 10 bases between the two germline ends. The CDR3 is made up of 12 amino acids.

CDR3 sequence reads: CATSRGGTSGANTGELFF. CDR3 nucleotides: TGTGCCACCAGCAGAGGGGGGACTAGCGGGGCGAACACCGGGGAGCTGTTTTTT. This chain links TRBV15 with TRBJ2-2, with 13 bases lining up with TRBD2. CDR1 is LNHNV, CDR2 YYDKDF, per germline (reference sequence). CDR3 length: 18 residues. V lost 1 base to trimming and J lost 0 bases; unmatched junction nucleotides: 2. The full variable domain, its missing parts supplied by reference TRBV15 and TRBJ2-2, is DAMVIQNPRYQVTQFGKPVTLSCSQTLNHNVMYWYQQKSSQAPKLLFHYYDKDFNNEADTPDNFQSRRPNTSFCFLDIRSPGLGDTAMYLCATSRGGTSGANTGELFFGEGSRLTVL.

Details on this clone: A much larger clone sits a single nucleotide away, making a read error possible. The chain is built from TRBV5-1 and TRBJ2-7; 7 bases map to TRBD1. The V segment lost 4 bases and the J segment 2 bases; nucleotides outside the gene matches: 6. Germline lookup yields CDR1 SGHRS and CDR2 YFSETQ. The CDR3 loop spans 14 amino acids. The CDR3 spells CASSPGTETYEQYF. The CDR3 DNA sequence: TGCGCCAGCAGCCCCGGGACAGAGACCTACGAGCAGTACTTC.

The CDR3 is CASSERYQPYEQYF. The CDR3 DNA follows: TGTGCCAGCAGTGAGCGGTACCAACCCTACGAGCAGTACTTC. V is TRBV2 and J is TRBJ2-7; D not certain. This CDR3 spans 14 amino acids. In germline, CDR1 is SNHLY, CDR2 FYNNEI. Trimming removed 3 bases at V and 2 bases at J, with 11 bases between. Looking up the rest from reference TRBV2 and TRBJ2-7 gives the full variable domain: EPEVTQTPSHQVTQMGQEVILRCVPISNHLYFYWYRQILGQKVEFLVSFYNNEISEKSEIFDDQFSVERPDGSNFTLKIRSTKLEDSAMYFCASSERYQPYEQYFGPGTRLTVT.

This chain connects TRBV13 to TRBJ2-7; weak D call: TRBD2 (6 bases). The V and J ends lost 0 bases and 7 bases respectively, with 10 bases between them. CDR1 is PRHDT and CDR2 is FYEKMQ in the germline V gene (reference sequence). CDR3 length: 13 amino acids. The CDR3 DNA follows: TGTGCCAGCAGCTTAGGCAGGAGGGATGAGCAGTACTTC. Amino acid sequence: CASSLGRRDEQYF.

In the case of this clone: The same CDR3 also results from other DNA sequences found in this sample. The chain recombines TRBV6-1 with TRBJ1-1, with D unresolved. The CDR3 loop spans 13 amino acids. V lost 2 bases to trimming and J lost 0 bases, with 4 bases between them. Germline V gives CDR1 MNHNS, CDR2 SASEGT. CDR3 in amino acids: CASSEIVNTEAFF. DNA of the CDR3: TGTGCCAGCAGTGAAATTGTGAACACTGAAGCTTTCTTT.

The chain employs TRBV11-2 and TRBJ2-7; D might be TRBD1 (6 bases). V lost 5 bases and J 0 bases, leaving 23 bases between the germline ends. Per germline, CDR1 SGHAT and CDR2 FQNNGV. CDR3 length: 18 amino acids. The CDR3 region is CASSIRPGGGGSSYEQYF. CDR3 coding DNA: TGTGCCAGCAGCATCCGACCGGGTGGGGGCGGCAGCTCCTACGAGCAGTACTTC.

The genes are TRBV18 and TRBJ1-5; D is unresolved. Germline V lookup: CDR1 KGHSH, CDR2 LQKENI. This CDR3 has 13 residues. Trimming left V 2 bases short and J 5 bases short, with 7 bases between. CDR3 amino acids: CASSPIQDQPQHF. CDR3 bases: TGTGCCAGCTCACCAATTCAGGATCAGCCCCAGCATTTT.

This chain uses TRBV21-1 with TRBJ2-7; the D call of TRBD2 is as the table states it, not checked on the DNA. TRBV21-1 is designated a pseudogene. The CDR3 covers 14 residues. In DNA form, the CDR3 reads TGTGCCAGCAGCAACCCTAGCGGGAGGGGCGAGCAGTACTTC. It yields the protein CASSNPSGRGEQYF.

Details on this clone: Other nucleotide sequences in the sample specify the same CDR3. J is TRBJ2-7 and V is TRBV4-1; D is possibly TRBD1 (5 bases). CDR1 MGHRA and CDR2 YSYEKL come from the germline V gene. With 6 bases removed from V and 0 bases from J, the gap between germline ends came to 9 bases. The CDR3 has 13 residues. CDR3 protein: CASSRQGSYEQYF. The CDR3 DNA follows: TGCGCCAGCAGTCGTCAGGGCTCCTACGAGCAGTACTTC.

The count of this clone is one. The J gene is TRBJ1-3, the V gene TRBV5-1; D is unclear. Germline CDR1 SGHRS, CDR2 YFSETQ. Trimming shortened V by 4 bases and J by 0 bases, and 14 bases separated the two germline ends. The CDR3 consists of 16 residues. CDR3 nucleotide sequence: TGCGCCAGCAGCCCTGAGGCGGGGATCTCTGGAAACACCATATATTTT. Its protein product is CASSPEAGISGNTIYF.

Note on this clone: Given a much more abundant clone one base away, this may be a read error. The rearrangement uses TRBV11-2 and TRBJ1-1; D is uncertain. The CDR3 contains 11 residues. CDR1 and CDR2 from the germline V gene are SGHAT and FQNNGV. V was clipped by 5 bases and J by 3 bases, with 4 bases between them. The CDR3 region is CASSRYTEAFF. CDR3 in DNA: TGTGCCAGCAGCCGGTACACTGAAGCTTTCTTT.

In regard to this clone: The same CDR3 can be traced to other DNA sequences in this sample. This chain joins TRBV19 and TRBJ1-3; perhaps TRBD1 as D (5 bases). V gave up 5 bases and J gave up 2 bases, with 10 bases separating them. The V gene's germline CDR1 is LNHDA and CDR2 SQIVND (reference sequence). The CDR3 totals 14 residues. The CDR3 region is CASSGAGPGNTIYF. CDR3 in DNA: TGTGCCAGTAGTGGGGCAGGGCCTGGAAACACCATATATTTT.

The CDR3, as DNA: TGTGCCAGCTCACCAATGACAGGGGAGAACACCGGGGAGCTGTTTTTT. Encoded protein: CASSPMTGENTGELFF. The rearrangement uses TRBV18 and TRBJ2-2, with 8 bases aligning to TRBD1. The germline V gene has CDR1 KGHSH and CDR2 LQKENI. The CDR3 extends over 16 amino acids. The V gene end was trimmed by 2 bases and the J gene end by 1 base; junction bases not matched to a gene: 3.

The rearrangement uses TRBV30 and TRBJ2-1, with unresolved D. The CDR3 sequence is 13 residues long. Per germline, CDR1 GTSNPN and CDR2 SVGIG (reference sequence). Trimming took 3 bases from V and 7 from J, leaving 13 bases between them. The CDR3 sequence is CAWSPELLNEQFF. The DNA for the CDR3 is TGTGCCTGGAGCCCCGAGTTACTGAATGAGCAGTTCTTC.